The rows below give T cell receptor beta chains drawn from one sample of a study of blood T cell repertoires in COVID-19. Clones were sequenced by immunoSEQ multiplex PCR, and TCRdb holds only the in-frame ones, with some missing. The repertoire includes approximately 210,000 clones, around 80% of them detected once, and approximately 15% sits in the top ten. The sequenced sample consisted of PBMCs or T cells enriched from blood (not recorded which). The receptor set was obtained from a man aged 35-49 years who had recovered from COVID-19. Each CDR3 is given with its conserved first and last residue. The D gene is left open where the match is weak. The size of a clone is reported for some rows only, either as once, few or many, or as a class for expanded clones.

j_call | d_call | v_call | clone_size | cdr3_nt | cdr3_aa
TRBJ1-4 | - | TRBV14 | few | TGTGCCAGCAGCCTCCTATCAACTAATGAAAAACTGTTTTTT | CASSLLSTNEKLFF
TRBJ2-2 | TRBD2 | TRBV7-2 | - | TGTGCCAGCAGCTTCGACCCCCCAGCGGGGTTGAACACCGGGGAGCTGTTTTTT | CASSFDPPAGLNTGELFF
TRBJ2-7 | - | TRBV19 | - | TGTGCCAGTAGTTTTACAGGCTACGAGCAGTACTTC | CASSFTGYEQYF
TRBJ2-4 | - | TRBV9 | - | TGTGCCAGCAGCGGCGGACTGAACAAAAACATTCAGTACTTC | CASSGGLNKNIQYF
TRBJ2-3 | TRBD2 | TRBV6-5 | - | TGTGCCAGCAGTTCCCTGGCGGGAGCCGGCACAGATACGCAGTATTTT | CASSSLAGAGTDTQYF
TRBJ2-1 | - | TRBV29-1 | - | TGCAGCGGATCGGTTCGAGAATACAATGAGCAGTTCTTC | CSGSVREYNEQFF
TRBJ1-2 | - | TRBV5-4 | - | TGTGCCAGCAGCTTTGGGGACACCGAGAACACCTTC | CASSFGDTENTF
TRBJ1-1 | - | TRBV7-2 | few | TGTGCCAGCAGCCCTGACTTGAACACTGAAGCTTTCTTT | CASSPDLNTEAFF
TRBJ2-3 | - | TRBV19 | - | TGTGCCAGTAGTATCTTGCGGAGCACAGATACGCAGTATTTT | CASSILRSTDTQYF
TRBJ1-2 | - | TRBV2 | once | TGTGCCAGCAGTGAAAGGGGGATAGCCTATGGCTACACCTTC | CASSERGIAYGYTF
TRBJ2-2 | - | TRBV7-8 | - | TGTGCCAGCAGCTTAGAGCTCATAGGCTCGAGGTTCGCGAACACCGGGGAGCTGTTTTTT | CASSLELIGSRFANTGELFF
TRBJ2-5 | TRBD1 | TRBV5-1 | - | TGCGCCAGCAGCCCGGGGACAGCACAGGAGGAGACCCAGTACTTC | CASSPGTAQEETQYF
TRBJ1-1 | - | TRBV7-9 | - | TGTGCCAGCAGCTCCAGGGAGGGCACTGAAGCTTTCTTT | CASSSREGTEAFF
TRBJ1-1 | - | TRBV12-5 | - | TGTGCTAGTGGCGTTGACGGAGGTCTCCGAGCTTTCTTT | CASGVDGGLRAFF
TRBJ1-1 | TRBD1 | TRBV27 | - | TGTGCCAGCAGTTTTTCAGGGGGCAACACTGAAGCTTTCTTT | CASSFSGGNTEAFF
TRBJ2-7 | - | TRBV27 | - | TGTGCCAGCAGTTTCTCACGGGGGACTTTGGAGAAATACGAGCAGTACTTC | CASSFSRGTLEKYEQYF
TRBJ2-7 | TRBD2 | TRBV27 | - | TGTGCCAGCAGTTTCCTAGCGGGGGCTTACGAGCAGTACTTC | CASSFLAGAYEQYF
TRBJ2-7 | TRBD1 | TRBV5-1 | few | TGCGCCAGCAGCTTCAGACAGGGGCTCTACGAGCAGTACTTC | CASSFRQGLYEQYF
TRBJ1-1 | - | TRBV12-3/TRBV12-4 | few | TGTGCCAGCAGCCTTAAAAAAAACACTGAAGCTTTCTTT | CASSLKKNTEAFF
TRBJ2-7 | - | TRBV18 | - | TGTGCCAGCTCACCACCGTGGGTTCGGGGCTCCTACGAGCAGTACTTC | CASSPPWVRGSYEQYF
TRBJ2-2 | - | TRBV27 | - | TGTGCCAGCACCCCGGGAGAGTTCTACACCGGGGAGCTGTTTTTT | CASTPGEFYTGELFF
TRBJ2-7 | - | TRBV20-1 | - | TGCAGTGCTAGTTGGGGGGCCTACGAGCAGTACTTC | CSASWGAYEQYF
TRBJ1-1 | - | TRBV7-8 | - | TGTGCCAGCAGCAGGGTGGGGGGGAAAAACACTGAAGCTTTCTTT | CASSRVGGKNTEAFF
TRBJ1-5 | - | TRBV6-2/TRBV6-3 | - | TGTGCCAGCAGTTCAGTAAGCAATCAGCCCCAGCATTTT | CASSSVSNQPQHF
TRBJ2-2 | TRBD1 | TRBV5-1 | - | TGCGCCAGCAGCACACCCGGGACAGGGGCCCCCGGGGAGCTGTTTTTT | CASSTPGTGAPGELFF
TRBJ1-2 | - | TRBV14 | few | TGTGCCAGCAGCCAAGTAATGTTTTTCTATGGCTACACCTTC | CASSQVMFFYGYTF
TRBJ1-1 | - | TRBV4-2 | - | TGTGCCAGCAGCCAAAACGACATCGACGGAATGAACACTGAAGCTTTCTTT | CASSQNDIDGMNTEAFF
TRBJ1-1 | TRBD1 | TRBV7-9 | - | TGTGCCAGCAGCACCGACAGGGGGTACATGAACACTGAAGCTTTCTTT | CASSTDRGYMNTEAFF
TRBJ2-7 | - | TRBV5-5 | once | TGTGCCAGCAGGCCCGGGACACTCTCCTACGAGCAGTACTTC | CASRPGTLSYEQYF
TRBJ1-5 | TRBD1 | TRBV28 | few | TGTGCCAGCAGCAACAGGGGCCCTAATCAGCCCCAGCATTTT | CASSNRGPNQPQHF
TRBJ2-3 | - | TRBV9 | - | TGTGCCAGCACCCACGTTAGCGGAGATACGCAGTATTTT | CASTHVSGDTQYF
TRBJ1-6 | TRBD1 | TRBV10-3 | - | TGTGCCATCAGTGAGCCTCGGACAGGGGGCTATAATTCACCCCTCCACTTT | CAISEPRTGGYNSPLHF
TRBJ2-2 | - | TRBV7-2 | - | TGTGCCAGCAGCTTACAGGGGAAGATGACCGGGGAGCTGTTTTTT | CASSLQGKMTGELFF
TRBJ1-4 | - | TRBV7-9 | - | TGTGCCAGCAGCTTTTCCCAAAATGAAAAACTGTTTTTT | CASSFSQNEKLFF
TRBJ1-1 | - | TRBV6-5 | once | TGTGCCAGCAACTTCGACAGGAACACTGAAGCTTTCTTT | CASNFDRNTEAFF
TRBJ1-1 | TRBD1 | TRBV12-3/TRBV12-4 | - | TGTGCCAGCAGTTTACGACAGGGGAGGGCTTTCTTT | CASSLRQGRAFF
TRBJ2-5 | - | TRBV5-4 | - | TGTGCCAGCAGCCCCCAACTCGGGGTGCAAGAGACCCAGTACTTC | CASSPQLGVQETQYF
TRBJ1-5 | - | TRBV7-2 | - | TGTGCCAGCAGCTTAGAGAGTAATCAGCCCCAGCATTTT | CASSLESNQPQHF
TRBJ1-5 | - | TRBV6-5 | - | TGTGCCAGCGGGGCAGCCCGCAATCAGCCCCAGCATTTT | CASGAARNQPQHF